The source of this T cell receptor (beta chain) is a study of CD8 T cells in Susac syndrome. Study-wide findings and caveats: The study's TCR sequencing and HLA analysis covered a relatively small number of individuals, and the study acknowledged this.

Details on this clonotype: Antigen: not known.

It was with random hexamers that about 0.45 to 1 ug RNA was reverse transcribed. The CDR3 of TCR beta was amplified by immunoSEQ multiplex PCR across 54 Vbeta and 13 Jbeta. TCRdb recomputed calls from the immunoSEQ multiplex PCR reads with MiXCR, one row per CDR3 protein. In the table there are around 190,000 distinct CDR3 sequences, around 96% of which are singletons. Trimming removed 5 bases from V and 2 bases from J; junction bases left unmatched: 5. Germline V gene data show CDR1 as MNHEY and CDR2 as SMNVEV (reference sequence). The CDR3 consists of 15 residues. Sequencing of TCR beta covered CD8+ and CD4+ T cells obtained from blood. Negative isolation was used for CD8+ and CD4+ T cells and FACS enrichment for TEMRA cells.

This TCR was recovered from a human donor with multiple sclerosis. The sample was CD8+ T cells from PBMCs. The genes are TRBV27 and TRBJ1-5; TRBD1 aligns across 8 bases. The CDR3 DNA is TGTGCCAGCAGTCCGGACAGGGTTCGCAATCAGCCCCAGCATTTT. Translation: CASSPDRVRNQPQHF.